This T cell receptor beta chain was retrieved from a study of blood T cell repertoires in COVID-19. Whole-study context: Samples of COVID-19 (acute and convalescent) were obtained from the United States, Italy and Spain. In each case, the material was cDNA or gDNA derived from T cells, B-cell-depleted T cells, or PBMCs.

Per the study methods: Estimated nucleated cell counts came from reference gene primer amplification. Method: immunoSEQ multiplex PCR; TCRdb's copy keeps in-frame clones and lacks some. V and J calls and clone size are given by that table; D and trimming were obtained from the DNA. The data hold roughly 25,000 clones, with approximately 90% observed a single time. The sample consisted of peripheral blood. The receptor was derived from a man between 65 and 85 years old with acute or convalescent COVID-19.

DNA for the CDR3: TGTGCCAGCAGTGGGCAGGGGGTCGGAGGGTTAAAAAGGGAGCTGTTTTTT. The encoded protein is CASSGQGVGGLKRELFF. V gene TRBV6-1 combines with J gene TRBJ2-2; the D gene is possibly TRBD1 (7 bases). There are 17 residues in the CDR3. Germline V CDR1 and CDR2: MNHNS, SASEGT. V lost 4 bases and J 9 bases, leaving 24 bases between the germline ends.